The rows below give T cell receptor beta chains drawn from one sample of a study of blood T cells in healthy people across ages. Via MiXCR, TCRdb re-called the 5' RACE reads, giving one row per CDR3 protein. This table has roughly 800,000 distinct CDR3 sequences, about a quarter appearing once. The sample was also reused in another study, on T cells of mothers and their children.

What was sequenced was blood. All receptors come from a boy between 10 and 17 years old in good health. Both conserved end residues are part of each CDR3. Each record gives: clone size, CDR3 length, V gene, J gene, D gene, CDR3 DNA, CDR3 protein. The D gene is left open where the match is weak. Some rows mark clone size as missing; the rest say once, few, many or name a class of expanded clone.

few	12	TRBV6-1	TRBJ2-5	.	TGTGCCACCTGGAGCTTTGAAGAGACCCAGTACTTC	CATWSFEETQYF
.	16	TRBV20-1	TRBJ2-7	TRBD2	TGCAGTGCTAGAGTACCCCTAGCGGGGACAGACTACGAGCAGTACTTC	CSARVPLAGTDYEQYF
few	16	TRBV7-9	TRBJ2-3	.	TGTGCCAGCAGCTTGATGACGGGTCGCCCCACAGATACGCAGTATTTT	CASSLMTGRPTDTQYF
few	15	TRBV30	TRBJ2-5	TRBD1	TGTGCCTGGAGTTCAGGACAGGTGTACCAAGAGACCCAGTACTTC	CAWSSGQVYQETQYF
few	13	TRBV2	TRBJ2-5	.	TGTGCCAGCAGGGACAGCAACCAAGAGACCCAGTACTTC	CASRDSNQETQYF
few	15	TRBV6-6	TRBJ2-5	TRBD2	TGTGCCAGCAGTCTTAAGAGCGGGGCGCAAGAGACCCAGTACTTC	CASSLKSGAQETQYF
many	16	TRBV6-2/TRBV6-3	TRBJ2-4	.	TGTGCCAGCAGTTACCGGGACGGGCAAAATGGGAACATTCAGTACTTC	CASSYRDGQNGNIQYF
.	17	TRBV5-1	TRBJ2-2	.	TGCGCCAGCAGCACAGTACCGACAGGAGCGAACACCGGGGAGCTGTTTTTT	CASSTVPTGANTGELFF
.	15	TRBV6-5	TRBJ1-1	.	TGTGCCAGCACCAGGTGGGGGGCGCAGAACACTGAAGCTTTCTTT	CASTRWGAQNTEAFF
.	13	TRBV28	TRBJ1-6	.	TGTGCCAGCAGTTTCTCGGGGGACTCACCCCTCCACTTT	CASSFSGDSPLHF
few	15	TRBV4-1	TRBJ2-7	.	TGCGCCAGCAGTCCAATATCGACCGAGACCTACGAGCAGTACTTC	CASSPISTETYEQYF
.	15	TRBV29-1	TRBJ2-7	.	TGCAGCGTTGAAGGCCTACAGGGTGATTACTACGAGCAGTACTTC	CSVEGLQGDYYEQYF
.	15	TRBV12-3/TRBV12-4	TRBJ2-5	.	TGTGCCAGCAGTTTAGGGGAAGGGGCGGGGGAGACCCAGTACTTC	CASSLGEGAGETQYF
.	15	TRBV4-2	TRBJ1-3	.	TGTGCCAGCAGCCAAGAAATCGGCAGGGGAAACACCATATATTTT	CASSQEIGRGNTIYF
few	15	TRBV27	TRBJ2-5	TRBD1	TGTGCCAGCAGTTTAGAATCAGGGGGCGGGGAGACCCAGTACTTC	CASSLESGGGETQYF
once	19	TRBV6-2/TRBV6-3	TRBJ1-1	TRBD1	TGTGCCAGCAGTTACTCGATCGTTGACAGGGCGAGGGGGAAGACTGAAGCTTTCTTT	CASSYSIVDRARGKTEAFF
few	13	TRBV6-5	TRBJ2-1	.	TGTGCCAGCAGCTCTCAGGGGAGCAATGAGCAGTTCTTC	CASSSQGSNEQFF
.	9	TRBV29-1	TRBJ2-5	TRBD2	TGCAGCGTTGAAAAGCGGGGGAGCTTC	CSVEKRGSF
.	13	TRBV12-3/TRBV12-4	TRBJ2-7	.	TGTGCCAGCAGTCCAGGGTACCCCTACGAGCAGTACTTC	CASSPGYPYEQYF
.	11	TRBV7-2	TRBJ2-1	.	TGTGCCAGCAGCCCCGGGACTCAGCAGTTCTTC	CASSPGTQQFF
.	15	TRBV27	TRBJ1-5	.	TGTGCCAGCACTCCACTAGGGGGTGGCAATCAGCCCCAGCATTTT	CASTPLGGGNQPQHF
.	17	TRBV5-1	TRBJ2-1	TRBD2	TGCGCCAGCAGCTTGATACTAGCGGGAGGCCTAAGCAATGAGCAGTTCTTC	CASSLILAGGLSNEQFF
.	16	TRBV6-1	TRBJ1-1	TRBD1	TGTGCCAGCAGACGACAGGGAAGGGGGATGAACACTGAAGCTTTCTTT	CASRRQGRGMNTEAFF
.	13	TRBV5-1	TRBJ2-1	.	TGCGCCAGCAGCGCGCCAGCATACAATGAGCAGTTCTTC	CASSAPAYNEQFF
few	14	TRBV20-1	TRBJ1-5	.	TGCAGTGCTAGAAGGGGTAGGGGGAATCAGCCCCAGCATTTT	CSARRGRGNQPQHF
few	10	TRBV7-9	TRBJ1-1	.	TGTGCCAGCAGCTGGACTGAAGCTTTCTTT	CASSWTEAFF
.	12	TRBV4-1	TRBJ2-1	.	TGCGCCAGCAGCCAATCCGGAACTGAGCAGTTCTTC	CASSQSGTEQFF
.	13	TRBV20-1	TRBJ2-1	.	TGCAGTGCTAGAGATGATAGGGGGAATGAGCAGTTCTTC	CSARDDRGNEQFF
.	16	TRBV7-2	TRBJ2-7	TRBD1	TGTGCCAGCAGCTTTCGTTTAGGGACAGGGGACTACGAGCAGTACTTC	CASSFRLGTGDYEQYF
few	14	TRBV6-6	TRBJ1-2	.	TGTGCCAGCCGGCGGGGCAGGGAGCACTATGGCTACACCTTC	CASRRGREHYGYTF
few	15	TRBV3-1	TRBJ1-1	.	TGTGCCAGCAGCCAACGCTTAGGGGACGGCACTGAAGCTTTCTTT	CASSQRLGDGTEAFF
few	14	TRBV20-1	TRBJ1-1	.	TGCAGTGCTCCCCACCCAGGAGGGGGGACTGAAGCTTTCTTT	CSAPHPGGGTEAFF
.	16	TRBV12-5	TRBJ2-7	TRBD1	TGTGCTAGTGGTTTCTCGCCGGGACAGGGCAATTCCGAGCAGTACTTC	CASGFSPGQGNSEQYF
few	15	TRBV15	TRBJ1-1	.	TGTGCCACCAGCCCCGGGGGGTCAATGAACACTGAAGCTTTCTTT	CATSPGGSMNTEAFF
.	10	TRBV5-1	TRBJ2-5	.	TGCGCCCTGAGAAGGGAGACCCAGTACTTC	CALRRETQYF
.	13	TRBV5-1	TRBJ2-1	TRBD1	TGCGCCAGCAGACGGGACAGGGGGTATGAGCAGTTCTTC	CASRRDRGYEQFF
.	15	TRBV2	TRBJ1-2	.	TGTGCCAGCAGTGAAGTCCCAGGCGGGCTTGGTGGCTACACCTTC	CASSEVPGGLGGYTF
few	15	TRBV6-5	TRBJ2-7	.	TGTGCCAGCAGTTACGCGGGAAGGGGACCTTACGAGCAGTACTTC	CASSYAGRGPYEQYF
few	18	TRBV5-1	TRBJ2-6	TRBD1	TGCGCCAGCAGCAGGACAGGGGATCCCTACTCTGGGGCCAACGTCCTGACTTTC	CASSRTGDPYSGANVLTF
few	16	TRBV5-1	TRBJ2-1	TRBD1	TGCGCCAGCAGCCCGGAACGGGACAGGGGGCTTAATGAGCAGTTCTTC	CASSPERDRGLNEQFF
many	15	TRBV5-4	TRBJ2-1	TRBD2	TGTGCCAGCAGCGCCAGCGGGGGTCTCCAGAATGAGCAGTTCTTC	CASSASGGLQNEQFF
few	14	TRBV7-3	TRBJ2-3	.	TGTGCCAGCAGCCCACGGGGGGCAACAGATACGCAGTATTTT	CASSPRGATDTQYF